Below are 22 T cell receptor beta chains sequenced from a single sample in a study of blood T cells in healthy people across ages. Then a second PCR, running roughly 6 to 11 cycles, was carried out with a sample-barcoded 5' primer and a J-beta primer mix. TCRdb ran MiXCR on the 5' RACE reads and lists one entry per CDR3 protein. The sample shows roughly 700,000 distinct CDR3 sequences, around 48% of them seen only once. Sequenced input: blood. The receptors stem from a woman aged 60 to 75 in good health.

Of note for this clonotype: Just one base apart from a much larger clone, this may be a read error. The genes are TRBV7-8 and TRBJ2-5; D gene ambiguous. The J call may not be correct, given that the DNA end is closer to TRBJ2-7. CDR3 length equals 14 residues. Germline V gene lookup returns CDR1 SGHVS and CDR2 FQNEAQ. CDR3 DNA sequence: TGTGCCAGCAGCGTAGACGCCATAGTCCTCGAGCAGTACTTC. Protein product: CASSVDAIVLEQYF.

The table lists this clonotype with a few counts. This chain links TRBV7-9 with TRBJ2-5; 13 bases line up with TRBD2. Germline assignment: CDR1 SEHNR and CDR2 FQNEAQ (reference sequence). The CDR3 runs 16 residues. V lost 5 bases, J lost 4 bases, and 7 bases stayed unmatched. CDR3 region: CASSPIRLAGGETQYF. CDR3 nucleotides: TGTGCCAGCAGCCCAATCAGACTAGCGGGAGGAGAGACCCAGTACTTC.

This clonotype was counted only a few times. The CDR3 coding sequence is TGTGCCAGTCTCCCCGCGGGAGGGCCTGGGAATGAGCAGTACTTC. This translates into CASLPAGGPGNEQYF. The rearrangement uses TRBV28 and TRBJ2-7, with 9 bases fitting TRBD2. V lost 9 bases to trimming and J lost 7 bases; unmatched junction nucleotides: 16. This CDR3 comprises 15 residues. Germline assignment: CDR1 MDHEN and CDR2 SYDVKM.

This clonotype was counted once. The chain links TRBV7-2 to TRBJ2-1; D could derive from TRBD1 or TRBD2 (5 bases each). The better agreement between TRBJ2-7 and the DNA end casts doubt on the J call. This CDR3 comprises 18 residues. CDR1 is SGHTA, CDR2 FQGNSA, per germline. CDR3 sequence: CASSRPSDAGSSYNEQYF. Here the CDR3 DNA reads TGTGCCAGCAGCCGCCCATCTGATGCAGGGAGCTCCTACAATGAGCAGTACTTC.

This chain uses TRBV5-6 with TRBJ1-5; D gene uncertain. V dropped 2 bases and J dropped 7 bases, with 16 bases sitting between them. Germline-derived CDR1 and CDR2 are SGHDT and YYEEEE. This CDR3 spans 15 amino acids. The CDR3 here is CASSLGAPGGQPQHF. CDR3 in DNA: TGTGCCAGCAGCTTAGGAGCCCCCGGAGGGCAGCCCCAGCATTTT.

The chain links TRBV7-2 to TRBJ2-5, with D possibly TRBD1 on 5 matching bases. V was cut by 2 bases and J by 0 bases, with 10 bases left in between. This CDR3 has 15 amino acids. The germline gives CDR1 SGHTA, CDR2 FQGNSA. As DNA, the CDR3 is TGTGCCAGCAGCTTAAGGGGCCGGGACCAAGAGACCCAGTACTTC. Encoded protein: CASSLRGRDQETQYF.

The chain is built from TRBV5-1 and TRBJ2-3; no reliable D call. Germline CDR1 and CDR2: SGHRS and YFSETQ. The CDR3 contains 14 residues. The V end lost 0 bases, the J end lost 2 bases, and 7 bases lay between the germline ends. The CDR3, as DNA: TGCGCCAGCAGCTTGGGAAAAATCACAGATACGCAGTATTTT. Amino acids: CASSLGKITDTQYF.

With respect to this clonotype: At one end the junction does not follow the germline gene, possibly because of a read error. The V gene is TRBV12-3 or TRBV12-4, the J gene TRBJ2-5; D is unresolved. The CDR3 spans 11 residues. The CDR3 reads CAGSFRTEQYF. CDR3 nucleotides: TGTGCCGGCAGTTTTCGGACGGAACAGTACTTC.

The chain uses TRBV4-2 and TRBJ2-7, with TRBD1 matching over 10 bases. The closer fit of TRBJ2-5 to the DNA end suggests the J call may be wrong. The CDR3 consists of 14 residues. Germline V lookup: CDR1 LGHNA, CDR2 YNFKEQ. CDR3 nucleotide sequence: TGTGCCAGCAGCCAAGATGGGACAGGGGCGACCCAGTACTTC. Translating it yields CASSQDGTGATQYF.

The rearrangement joins TRBV20-1 to TRBJ2-1; maybe TRBD2 (7 bases). The CDR3 sequence is 14 residues long. V was trimmed by 3 bases and J by 0 bases, leaving 9 bases between them. CDR1 is DFQATT, CDR2 SNEGSKA, per germline (reference sequence). The CDR3 is CSASRGGSYNEQFF. CDR3 coding DNA: TGCAGTGCTAGTAGGGGGGGCTCCTACAATGAGCAGTTCTTC.

There are a few counts of this clonotype. This chain connects TRBV7-3 to TRBJ2-1; 13 bases map to TRBD2. The CDR3 has 15 amino acids. The germline V gene has CDR1 SGHTA and CDR2 FQGTGA. V shed 6 bases, J shed 7 bases, and the junction held 6 bases outside the gene matches. The CDR3 loop reads CASSQTSGRRNEQFF. CDR3 sequence (DNA): TGTGCCAGCAGTCAGACTAGCGGGAGGAGGAATGAGCAGTTCTTC.

V usage is TRBV4-1 and J usage is TRBJ2-1; D gene uncertain. V shed 4 bases and J shed 4 bases, with 14 bases lying between them. The CDR3 extends over 15 amino acids. CDR1 and CDR2 from the germline V gene are MGHRA and YSYEKL. The CDR3 bases are TGCGCCAGCAGCCCCGATAAAGAGCCATACAATGAGCAGTTCTTC. Protein product: CASSPDKEPYNEQFF.

This rearrangement joins TRBV7-2 to TRBJ2-2; 9 bases match TRBD1. Germline CDR1 SGHTA, CDR2 FQGNSA. This CDR3 comprises 16 residues. Trimming cost V 3 bases and J 2 bases; bases outside gene matches: 4. DNA for the CDR3: TGTGCCAGCAGCTTCGGACAGGGGATTAACACCGGGGAGCTGTTTTTT. Its protein is CASSFGQGINTGELFF. The full variable domain, its missing parts supplied by reference TRBV7-2 and TRBJ2-2, is GAGVSQSPSNKVTEKGKDVELRCDPISGHTALYWYRQSLGQGLEFLIYFQGNSAPDKSGLPSDRFSAERTGGSVSTLTIQRTQQEDSAVYLCASSFGQGINTGELFFGEGSRLTVL.

There are a few counts of this clonotype. The chain joins TRBV12-3 or TRBV12-4 to TRBJ2-5; 7 nucleotides agree with TRBD2. V was pared by 8 bases and J by 0 bases, with 6 bases of the junction left unmatched. The CDR3 sequence is 14 residues long. CDR3 region: CASGEGSNQETQYF. The CDR3 DNA is TGTGCCAGCGGGGAGGGATCGAACCAAGAGACCCAGTACTTC.

The chain recombines TRBV25-1 with TRBJ2-3; 12 positions match TRBD2. The ends lost 2 bases at V and 6 bases at J; junction bases unmatched: 6. The length of the CDR3 is 16 residues. Germline lookup yields CDR1 MGHDK and CDR2 SYGVNS. The CDR3 DNA is TGTGCCAGCAGTGAAGGGTCTAGCGGGAGGGGGGATACGCAGTATTTT. It is translated as CASSEGSSGRGDTQYF.

The chain employs TRBV4-2 and TRBJ2-2, with D tentatively TRBD1 (6 bases). This CDR3 is 19 amino acids long. Trimming shortened V by 0 bases and J by 4 bases, and 21 bases separated the two germline ends. Per germline, CDR1 LGHNA and CDR2 YNFKEQ. In DNA, the CDR3 is TGTGCCAGCAGCCAAGACCCTTTTCCTAGGACAGTATCCACCGGGGAGCTGTTTTTT. Its translation is CASSQDPFPRTVSTGELFF.

The chain couples TRBV12-3 or TRBV12-4 to TRBJ2-1; 12 bases are a match to TRBD2. The CDR3 length is 15 residues. J was trimmed by 5 bases and V by 7 bases; bases with no gene match: 6. CDR3 bases: TGTGCCAGCACGGTCTCTAGCGGGAGGGACAATGAGCAGTTCTTC. Translation: CASTVSSGRDNEQFF.

This clonotype has more than one count but fewer than ten. This chain connects TRBV20-1 to TRBJ2-1, with 10 bases that match TRBD2. Germline V CDR1 and CDR2: DFQATT, SNEGSKA (reference sequence). Germline trimming cut 5 bases from V and 6 bases from J; bases unmatched to any gene: 10. The CDR3 consists of 15 residues. CDR3 region: CSALTSGPAGNEQFF. The CDR3 DNA sequence: TGCAGTGCTTTGACTAGCGGGCCTGCAGGCAATGAGCAGTTCTTC.

This clonotype was seen a handful of times. The chain recombines TRBV12-3 or TRBV12-4 with TRBJ2-3; D may be TRBD1 (6 bases). The CDR3 runs 12 residues. V shed 3 bases and J shed 10 bases, with 11 bases lying between them. CDR3 nucleotides: TGTGCCAGCAGTTTTGGGGGCCCATCGCAGTATTTT. Its translation is CASSFGGPSQYF.

V usage is TRBV29-1 and J usage is TRBJ2-3, with D unresolved. Trimming removed 3 bases at V and 2 bases at J, with 9 bases between. CDR1 and CDR2 (germline): SQVTM, ANQGSEA. This CDR3 has 13 residues. CDR3 in amino acids: CSVELLLTDTQYF. The CDR3 bases are TGCAGCGTTGAGCTGCTGCTCACAGATACGCAGTATTTT.

This clonotype was picked up many times. The chain carries TRBV12-3 or TRBV12-4 and TRBJ2-7; D gene uncertain. This CDR3 region has 13 residues. V was shortened by 5 bases and J by 3 bases, with 11 bases between the two germline ends. Here the CDR3 DNA reads TGTGCCAGCAGTCCCCTCGCGCTCTACGAGCAGTACTTC. Translating gives CASSPLALYEQYF.

The chain combines TRBV10-3 with TRBJ1-5; TRBD1 matches at 11 bases. The CDR3 contains 17 residues. CDR1 ENHRY and CDR2 SYGVKD come from the germline V gene. The J segment lost 7 bases and the V segment lost 5 bases, leaving 13 bases of the junction unmatched. The CDR3 is CAISSDRGHLGGQPQHF. DNA of the CDR3: TGTGCCATCAGTTCGGACAGGGGGCATCTGGGGGGGCAGCCCCAGCATTTT.